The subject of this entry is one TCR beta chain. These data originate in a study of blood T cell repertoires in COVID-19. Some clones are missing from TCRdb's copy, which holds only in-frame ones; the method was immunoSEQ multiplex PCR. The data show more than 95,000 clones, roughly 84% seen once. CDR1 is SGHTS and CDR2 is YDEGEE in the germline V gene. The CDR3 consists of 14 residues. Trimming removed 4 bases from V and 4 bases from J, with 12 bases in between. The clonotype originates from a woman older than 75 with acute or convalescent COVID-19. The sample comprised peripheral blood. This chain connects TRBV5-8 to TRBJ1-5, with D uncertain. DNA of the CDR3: TGTGCCAGCAGCCCATATTACAGAAATCAGCCCCAGCATTTT. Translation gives CASSPYYRNQPQHF. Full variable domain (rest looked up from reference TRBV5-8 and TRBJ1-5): EAGVTQSPTHLIKTRGQQATLRCSPISGHTSVYWYQQALGLGLQFLLWYDEGEERNRGNFPPRFSGRQFPNYSSELNVNALELEDSALYLCASSPYYRNQPQHFGDGTRLSIL.